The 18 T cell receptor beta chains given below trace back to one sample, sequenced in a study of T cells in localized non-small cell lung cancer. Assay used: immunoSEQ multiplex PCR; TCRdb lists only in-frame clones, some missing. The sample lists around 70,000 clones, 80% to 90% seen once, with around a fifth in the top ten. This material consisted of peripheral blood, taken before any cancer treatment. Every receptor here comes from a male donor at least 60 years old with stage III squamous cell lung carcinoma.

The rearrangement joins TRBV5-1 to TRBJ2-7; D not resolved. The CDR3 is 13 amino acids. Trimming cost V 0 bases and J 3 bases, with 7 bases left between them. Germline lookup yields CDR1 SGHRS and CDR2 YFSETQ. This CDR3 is CASSLEFGYEQYV. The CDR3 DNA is TGCGCCAGCAGCTTGGAATTCGGCTACGAGCAGTACGTC.

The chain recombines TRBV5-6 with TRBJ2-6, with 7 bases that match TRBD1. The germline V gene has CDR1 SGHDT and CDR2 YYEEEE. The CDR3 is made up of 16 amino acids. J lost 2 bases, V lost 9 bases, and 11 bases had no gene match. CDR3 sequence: CATRSDQGAGANVLTF. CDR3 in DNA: TGTGCCACGAGATCCGATCAGGGGGCTGGGGCCAACGTCCTGACTTTC.

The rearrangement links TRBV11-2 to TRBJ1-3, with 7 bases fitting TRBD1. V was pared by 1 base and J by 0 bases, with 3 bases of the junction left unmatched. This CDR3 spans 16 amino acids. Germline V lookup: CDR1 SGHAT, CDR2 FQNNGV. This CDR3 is CASSLGTGPSGNTIYF. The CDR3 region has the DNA TGTGCCAGCAGCTTAGGGACAGGACCCTCTGGAAACACCATATATTTT.

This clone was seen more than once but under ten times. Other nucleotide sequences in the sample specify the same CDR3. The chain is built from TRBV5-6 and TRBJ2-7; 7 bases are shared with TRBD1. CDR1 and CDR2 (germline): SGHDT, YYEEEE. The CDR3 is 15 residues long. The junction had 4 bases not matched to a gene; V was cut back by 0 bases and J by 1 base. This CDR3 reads CASSLGGQHSYEQYV. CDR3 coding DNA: TGTGCCAGCAGCTTGGGGGGACAGCATTCCTACGAGCAGTACGTC.

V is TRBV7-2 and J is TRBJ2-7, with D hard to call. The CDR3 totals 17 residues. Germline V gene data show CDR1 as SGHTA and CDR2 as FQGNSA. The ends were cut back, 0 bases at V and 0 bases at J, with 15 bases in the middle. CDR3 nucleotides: TGTGCCAGCAGCTTAGCGCTAAGGCGCCCGAGCTCCTACGAGCAGTACGTC. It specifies CASSLALRRPSSYEQYV.

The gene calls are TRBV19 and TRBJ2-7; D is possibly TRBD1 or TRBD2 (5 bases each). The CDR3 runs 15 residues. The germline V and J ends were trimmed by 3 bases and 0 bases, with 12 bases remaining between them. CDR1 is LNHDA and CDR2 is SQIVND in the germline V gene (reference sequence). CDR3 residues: CASSIDGGGSYEQYF. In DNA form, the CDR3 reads TGTGCCAGTAGTATTGACGGTGGGGGCTCCTACGAGCAGTACTTC. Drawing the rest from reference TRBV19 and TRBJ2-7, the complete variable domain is DGGITQSPKYLFRKEGQNVTLSCEQNLNHDAMYWYRQDPGQGLRLIYYSQIVNDFQKGDIAEGYSVSREKKESFPLTVTSAQKNPTAFYLCASSIDGGGSYEQYFGPGTRLTVT.

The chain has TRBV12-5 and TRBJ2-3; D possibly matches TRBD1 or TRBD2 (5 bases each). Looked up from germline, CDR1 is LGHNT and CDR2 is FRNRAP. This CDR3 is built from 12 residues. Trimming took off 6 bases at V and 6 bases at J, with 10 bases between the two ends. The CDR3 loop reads CASGGDSDTQYF. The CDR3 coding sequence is TGTGCTAGTGGGGGGGATAGTGATACGCAGTATTTT.

The CDR3 loop reads CAWSSFPSVYPNTEAFF. CDR3 nucleotides: TGTGCCTGGTCCTCGTTCCCTTCGGTCTACCCGAACACTGAAGCTTTCTTT. This chain connects TRBV30 to TRBJ1-1; no clear D. Per germline, CDR1 GTSNPN and CDR2 SVGIG (reference sequence). Trimming cost V 5 bases and J 1 base, with 23 bases left between them. CDR3 size: 17 residues.

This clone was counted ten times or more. The CDR3 DNA reads TGCGCCAGCAGCTTGCAACCCTCAGCCCAGTACAATGAGCAGTTCTTC. Amino acid sequence: CASSLQPSAQYNEQFF. This chain joins TRBV5-1 and TRBJ2-1; D is uncertain. V lost 1 base and J lost 4, with 15 bases in between. The CDR3 covers 16 residues. Looked up from germline, CDR1 is SGHRS and CDR2 is YFSETQ.

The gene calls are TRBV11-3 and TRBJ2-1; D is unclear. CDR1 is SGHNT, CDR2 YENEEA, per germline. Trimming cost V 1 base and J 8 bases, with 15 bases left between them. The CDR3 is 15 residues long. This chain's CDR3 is CASSLAAGSVDEQFF. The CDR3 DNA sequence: TGTGCCAGCAGCTTAGCGGCAGGAAGCGTGGATGAGCAGTTCTTC.

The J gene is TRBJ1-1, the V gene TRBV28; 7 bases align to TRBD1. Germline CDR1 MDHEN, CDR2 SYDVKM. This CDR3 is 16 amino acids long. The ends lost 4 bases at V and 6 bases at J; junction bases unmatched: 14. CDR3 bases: TGTGCCAGCAGTTCTCTATGGGCAGGGGGGGTGTCTGAAGCTTTCTTT. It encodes CASSSLWAGGVSEAFF. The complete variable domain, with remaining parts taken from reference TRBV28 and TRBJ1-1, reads DVKVTQSSRYLVKRTGEKVFLECVQDMDHENMFWYRQDPGLGLRLIYFSYDVKMKEKGDIPEGYSVSREKKERFSLILESASTNQTSMYLCASSSLWAGGVSEAFFGQGTRLTVV.

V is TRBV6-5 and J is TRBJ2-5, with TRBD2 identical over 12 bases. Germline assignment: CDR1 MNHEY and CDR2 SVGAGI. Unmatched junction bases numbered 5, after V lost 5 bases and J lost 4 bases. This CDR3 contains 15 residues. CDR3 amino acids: CASSGLAGSLETQYF. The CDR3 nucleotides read TGTGCCAGCAGTGGACTAGCGGGGTCCCTAGAGACCCAGTACTTC.

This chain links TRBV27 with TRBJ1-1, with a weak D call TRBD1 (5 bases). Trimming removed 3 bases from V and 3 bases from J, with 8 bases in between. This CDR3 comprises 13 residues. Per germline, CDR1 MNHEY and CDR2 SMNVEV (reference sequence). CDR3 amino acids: CASSFEGDTEAFF. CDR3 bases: TGTGCCAGCAGTTTCGAAGGGGACACTGAAGCTTTCTTT.

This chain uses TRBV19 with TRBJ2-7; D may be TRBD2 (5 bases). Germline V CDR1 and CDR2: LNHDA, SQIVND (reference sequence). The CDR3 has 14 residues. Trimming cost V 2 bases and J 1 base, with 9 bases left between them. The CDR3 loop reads CASSIRRFSYEQYF. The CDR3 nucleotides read TGTGCCAGTAGTATACGGAGGTTTTCCTACGAGCAGTACTTC. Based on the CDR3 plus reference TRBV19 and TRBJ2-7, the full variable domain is DGGITQSPKYLFRKEGQNVTLSCEQNLNHDAMYWYRQDPGQGLRLIYYSQIVNDFQKGDIAEGYSVSREKKESFPLTVTSAQKNPTAFYLCASSIRRFSYEQYFGPGTRLTVT.

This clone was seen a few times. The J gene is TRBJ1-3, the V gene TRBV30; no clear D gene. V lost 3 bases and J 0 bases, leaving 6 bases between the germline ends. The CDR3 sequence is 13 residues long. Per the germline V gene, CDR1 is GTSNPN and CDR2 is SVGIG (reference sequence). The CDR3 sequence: CAWSGFSGNTIYF. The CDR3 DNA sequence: TGTGCCTGGAGCGGGTTCTCTGGAAACACCATATATTTT.

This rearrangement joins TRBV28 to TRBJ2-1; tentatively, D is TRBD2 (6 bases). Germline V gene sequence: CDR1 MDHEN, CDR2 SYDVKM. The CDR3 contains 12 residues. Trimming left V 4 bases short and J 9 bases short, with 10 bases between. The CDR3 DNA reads TGTGCCAGCAGTTCGACTAGAGGTGAGCAGTTCTTC. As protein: CASSSTRGEQFF.

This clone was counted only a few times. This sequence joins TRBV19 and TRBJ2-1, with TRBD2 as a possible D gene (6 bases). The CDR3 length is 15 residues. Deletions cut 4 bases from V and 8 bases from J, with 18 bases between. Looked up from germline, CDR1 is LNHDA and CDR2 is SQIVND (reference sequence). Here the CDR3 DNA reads TGTGCCAGTAGTACCCCCCGGGGGTATCACGATGAGCAGTTCTTC. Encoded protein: CASSTPRGYHDEQFF.

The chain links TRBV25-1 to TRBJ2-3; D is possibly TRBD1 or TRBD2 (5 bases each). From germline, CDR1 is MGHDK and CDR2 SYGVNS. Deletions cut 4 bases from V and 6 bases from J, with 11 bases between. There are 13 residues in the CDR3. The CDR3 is CASSVGARDTQYF. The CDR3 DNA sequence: TGTGCCAGCAGTGTCGGGGCTAGGGATACGCAGTATTTT.